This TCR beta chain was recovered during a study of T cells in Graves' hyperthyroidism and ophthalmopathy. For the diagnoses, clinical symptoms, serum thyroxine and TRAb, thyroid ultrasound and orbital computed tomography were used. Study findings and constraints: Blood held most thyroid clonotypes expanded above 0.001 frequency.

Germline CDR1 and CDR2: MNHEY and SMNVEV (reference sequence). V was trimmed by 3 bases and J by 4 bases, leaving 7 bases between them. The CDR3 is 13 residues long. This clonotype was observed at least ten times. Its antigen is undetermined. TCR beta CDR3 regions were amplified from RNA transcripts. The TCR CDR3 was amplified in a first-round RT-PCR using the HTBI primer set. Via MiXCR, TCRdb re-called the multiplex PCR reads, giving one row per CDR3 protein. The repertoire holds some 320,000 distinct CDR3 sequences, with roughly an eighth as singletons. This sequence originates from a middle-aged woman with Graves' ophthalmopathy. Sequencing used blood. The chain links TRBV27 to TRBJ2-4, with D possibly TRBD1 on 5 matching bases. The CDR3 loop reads CASSFAGKNIQYF. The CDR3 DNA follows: TGTGCCAGCAGTTTTGCAGGGAAAAACATTCAGTACTTC.